This T cell receptor beta chain is from a study of blood T cell repertoires in COVID-19. Clones were read by immunoSEQ multiplex PCR, and TCRdb kept only the in-frame ones, dropping some. Among approximately 330,000 clones listed, roughly 87% were seen once. This CDR3 comprises 15 residues. Trimming took 7 bases from V and 3 from J, leaving 19 bases between them. Germline V lookup: CDR1 SGHRS, CDR2 YFSETQ. The sequenced material came from peripheral blood. The source is a man aged 30-40 years with COVID-19, enrolled during active disease. The chain joins TRBV5-1 to TRBJ1-2; tentative D call: TRBD1 (5 bases). The CDR3 protein is CASRQPGRGYYGYTF. CDR3 bases: TGCGCCAGCCGGCAACCCGGGAGGGGTTACTATGGCTACACCTTC.